This T cell receptor beta chain was documented in a study of T cell responses to AZD1222 COVID-19 vaccine. The length of the CDR3 is 15 residues. The germline gives CDR1 SGHVS, CDR2 FQNEAQ. The ends lost 3 bases at V and 5 bases at J; junction bases unmatched: 8. As regards this clone: Its antigen is as yet unknown.

Sequencing was performed with immunoSEQ multiplex PCR; in TCRdb, only in-frame clones are kept and a portion is missing. There are approximately 130,000 clones in the sample; 89% occur only once, and around 9.5% lies in the top ten. Findings and limits, study-wide: Researchers took repertoire samples only after the peak T cell response had come.

This TCR was sampled from an adult who received the AZD1222 COVID-19 vaccine. The genes are TRBV7-8 and TRBJ1-2, with 8 bases fitting TRBD1. Sequencing was performed on peripheral blood, taken 28 days after the second AZD1222 dose. Here the CDR3 reads CASSFGLQGDYGYTF. The CDR3 region has the DNA TGTGCCAGCAGCTTCGGGTTACAGGGGGATTATGGCTACACCTTC.